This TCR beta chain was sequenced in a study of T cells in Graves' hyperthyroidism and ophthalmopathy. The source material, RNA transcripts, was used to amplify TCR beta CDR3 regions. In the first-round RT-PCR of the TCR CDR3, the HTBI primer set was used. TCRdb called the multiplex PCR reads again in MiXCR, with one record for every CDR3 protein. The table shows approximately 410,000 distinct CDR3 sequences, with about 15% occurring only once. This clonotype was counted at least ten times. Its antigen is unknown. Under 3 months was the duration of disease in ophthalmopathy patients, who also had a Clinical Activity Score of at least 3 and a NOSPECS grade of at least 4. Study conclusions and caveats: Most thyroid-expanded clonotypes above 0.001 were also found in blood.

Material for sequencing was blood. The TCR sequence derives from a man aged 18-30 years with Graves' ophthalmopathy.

The CDR3 DNA reads TGTGCCAGCCTGGACGGAGCTAGGGGGTCCACCATATATTTT. Its translation: CASLDGARGSTIYF. The chain uses TRBV6-1 and TRBJ1-3, with a weak D call TRBD1 (6 bases). The germline CDR1 and CDR2 sequences are MNHNS and SASEGT. This CDR3 contains 14 residues. V shed 8 bases and J shed 9 bases, with 20 bases lying between them.